The 24 T cell receptor beta chains given below trace back to one sample, sequenced in a study of T-cell reconstitution after alpha-beta-depleted transplantation in children. For TCRbeta, the library was prepared with unique molecular identifiers. TCRdb recomputed calls from the PCR reads with MiXCR, one row per CDR3 protein. The table has 610,000 or so distinct CDR3 sequences, 25% to 30% seen once. Source: PBMCs, taken before TCRalphabeta/CD19-depleted stem cell transplant. Source of these receptors: a boy under two years old with Wiskott-Aldrich syndrome, due to receive a stem cell transplant.

There are a few counts of this clonotype. This chain links TRBV20-1 with TRBJ2-7; unclear D gene. The CDR3 covers 16 residues. CDR1 and CDR2 from the germline V gene are DFQATT and SNEGSKA (reference sequence). V lost 0 bases, J lost 0 bases, and 15 bases lay in between. The chain's CDR3 is CSARDQRLGDSYEQYF. The DNA of the CDR3 is TGCAGTGCTAGAGATCAGAGGCTAGGCGACTCCTACGAGCAGTACTTC.

The rearrangement links TRBV6-1 to TRBJ2-2, with 13 bases that match TRBD2. The CDR3 runs to 18 residues. V lost 6 bases, J lost 5 bases, and 12 bases stayed unmatched. Germline V gives CDR1 MNHNS, CDR2 SASEGT. CDR3 bases: TGTGCCAGCAGGCCGGGACTAGCGGGATTCCGGGGGACCGGGGAGCTGTTTTTT. This gives the protein CASRPGLAGFRGTGELFF.

This clonotype came up a few times. V and J are TRBV25-1 and TRBJ2-7, with D perhaps TRBD1 or TRBD2 (5 bases each). Per germline, CDR1 MGHDK and CDR2 SYGVNS. The CDR3 runs 16 residues. V lost 0 bases and J 6 bases, leaving 18 bases between the germline ends. DNA for the CDR3: TGTGCCAGCAGTGAATATTCCAGGGTCGGAGGATCCGAGCAGTACTTC. Residues: CASSEYSRVGGSEQYF.

The CDR3 bases are TGCGCCAGCAGCCGGGGACAGGCGGATTCACCCCTCCACTTT. Translating it yields CASSRGQADSPLHF. V usage is TRBV5-1 and J usage is TRBJ1-6, with 8 bases matching TRBD1. CDR3 length: 14 amino acids. V shed 4 bases, J shed 8 bases, and the junction held 5 bases outside the gene matches. In germline, CDR1 is SGHRS, CDR2 YFSETQ.

The rearrangement joins TRBV10-3 to TRBJ2-3; 8 bases agree with TRBD2. Germline CDR1 is ENHRY and CDR2 is SYGVKD. The CDR3 runs 18 residues. V lost 6 bases to trimming and J lost 0 bases; unmatched junction nucleotides: 14. The CDR3, as DNA: TGTGCCATCAGGATCGGGACTAGAGGGATTCGGAGCACAGATACGCAGTATTTT. It encodes CAIRIGTRGIRSTDTQYF.

The CDR3 bases are TGTGCCAGCAGCTCTAGGGACACTTTGGATGAGCAGTTCTTC. The encoded protein is CASSSRDTLDEQFF. The chain uses TRBV7-9 and TRBJ2-1, with D perhaps matching TRBD1 (6 bases). Trimming stripped 4 bases from V and 8 bases from J, with 15 bases between. This CDR3 is 14 amino acids long. Per germline, CDR1 SEHNR and CDR2 FQNEAQ (reference sequence).

This chain uses TRBV5-1 with TRBJ1-2; D is undetermined. This CDR3 is built from 14 residues. V lost 0 bases and J lost 8, with 14 bases in between. Germline values: CDR1 SGHRS, CDR2 YFSETQ. The DNA of the CDR3 is TGCGCCAGCAGCTTGGAGGGTCCCTCTCGGGGCTACACCTTC. It specifies CASSLEGPSRGYTF.

V is TRBV29-1 and J is TRBJ2-5; 7 bases map to TRBD2. Germline lookup yields CDR1 SQVTM and CDR2 ANQGSEA. V lost 8 bases and J lost 4; bases outside the gene matches: 10. There are 13 residues in the CDR3. The CDR3 region has the DNA TGCAGCAGTAAGAGCGGGACTGGAGAGACCCAGTACTTC. The encoded protein is CSSKSGTGETQYF.

This sequence joins TRBV10-3 and TRBJ2-1, with 9 nucleotides matching TRBD2. J gave up 7 bases and V 4 bases, and 11 bases lay outside the gene matches. The CDR3 runs to 16 residues. Germline V gene lookup returns CDR1 ENHRY and CDR2 SYGVKD. The CDR3 bases are TGTGCCATCAGTGGTAGCGGGAGAGGGGGCCAGAATGAGCAGTTCTTC. Its protein product is CAISGSGRGGQNEQFF.

This clonotype was seen a handful of times. The V call is TRBV3-1, the J call TRBJ2-1, with 7 bases aligning to TRBD2. Germline values: CDR1 LGHDT, CDR2 YNNKEL (reference sequence). The CDR3 length is 18 residues. V lost 2 bases to trimming and J lost 5 bases; unmatched junction nucleotides: 15. The DNA of the CDR3 is TGTGCCAGCAGCCAAAGGGGACTACTCTCGGAACAAGACAATGAGCAGTTCTTC. Residues: CASSQRGLLSEQDNEQFF.

About this clonotype: No DNA is shown, since the ends of the CDR3 on it are uncertain; the CDR3 is the one TCRdb lists. This chain joins TRBV7-5 and TRBJ2-3. TRBV7-5 is a recognized pseudogene. With termini counted, the CDR3 has 21 amino acids. This CDR3 is CISVPEAYVWTNSTVTDTQYF.

The chain is built from TRBV27 and TRBJ2-1, with D perhaps matching TRBD2 (6 bases). The ends were cut back, 2 bases at V and 10 bases at J, with 15 bases in the middle. CDR1 is MNHEY, CDR2 SMNVEV, per germline (reference sequence). The CDR3 extends over 14 amino acids. The CDR3 DNA reads TGTGCCAGCAGTTTAAGAACTAGCTATAGGGAGCAGTTCTTC. It is translated as CASSLRTSYREQFF.

This chain links TRBV5-1 with TRBJ2-6; D remains ambiguous. CDR1 and CDR2 (germline): SGHRS, YFSETQ. CDR3 length: 13 amino acids. V shed 2 bases and J shed 4 bases, with 4 bases lying between them. The CDR3 reads CASSFNGANVLTF. The CDR3 bases are TGCGCCAGCAGCTTTAACGGGGCCAACGTCCTGACTTTC. The whole variable domain, remainder taken from reference TRBV5-1 and TRBJ2-6, is KAGVTQTPRYLIKTRGQQVTLSCSPISGHRSVSWYQQTPGQGLQFLFEYFSETQRNKGNFPGRFSGRQFSNSRSEMNVSTLELGDSALYLCASSFNGANVLTFGAGSRLTVL.

The chain carries TRBV5-5 and TRBJ2-2; possibly TRBD2 for D (5 bases). CDR1 is SGHKS, CDR2 YYEKEE, per germline (reference sequence). The CDR3 runs to 15 residues. V dropped 0 bases and J dropped 7 bases, with 13 bases sitting between them. The chain's CDR3 is CASSLDPTRGGELFF. CDR3 nucleotide sequence: TGTGCCAGCAGCTTGGACCCTACTAGAGGCGGGGAGCTGTTTTTT.

This clonotype was seen only a few times. The CDR3 reads CASSPHGTSGIYEQYF. The DNA of the CDR3 is TGTGCCAGCAGCCCCCACGGGACTAGCGGGATATACGAGCAGTACTTC. V usage is TRBV9 and J usage is TRBJ2-7; 13 positions match TRBD2. Germline V lookup: CDR1 SGDLS, CDR2 YYNGEE. This CDR3 has 16 residues. The V and J ends lost 4 bases and 4 bases, in that order; junction bases with no gene match: 8.

A few counts support this clonotype. This chain joins TRBV7-6 and TRBJ2-1; perhaps TRBD2 as D (5 bases). Germline assignment: CDR1 SGHVS and CDR2 FNYEAQ. The CDR3 contains 14 residues. Trimming pared 0 bases from V and 5 bases from J, leaving 8 bases between. CDR3 DNA sequence: TGTGCCAGCAGCTTAGCGCGGCGGGACAATGAGCAGTTCTTC. It yields the protein CASSLARRDNEQFF.

The J gene is TRBJ2-5, the V gene TRBV12-3 or TRBV12-4, with D perhaps assigned TRBD1 or TRBD2 (6 bases each). CDR3 length equals 15 residues. With 5 bases removed from V and 2 bases from J, the gap between germline ends came to 15 bases. The CDR3: CASSKGGGSQETQYF. The CDR3 nucleotides read TGTGCCAGCAGTAAAGGGGGAGGTTCACAAGAGACCCAGTACTTC.

This clonotype was seen a few times. The chain is built from TRBV24-1 and TRBJ1-5, with TRBD1 as a possible D gene (5 bases). Germline lookup yields CDR1 KGHDR and CDR2 SFDVKD. This CDR3 is 17 amino acids long. The germline V and J ends were trimmed by 2 bases and 4 bases, with 17 bases remaining between them. Written as DNA, the CDR3 is TGTGCCACCAGTGATTCTCTGGGGACGCGCTGGAATCAGCCCCAGCATTTT. Its translation is CATSDSLGTRWNQPQHF.

The chain recombines TRBV4-1 with TRBJ2-5; the D is unclear. This CDR3 is 15 amino acids long. V lost 8 bases and J lost 4, with 20 bases in between. CDR1 and CDR2 (germline): MGHRA, YSYEKL. CDR3 coding DNA: TGCGCCAGCCGTCTGACTGAAGGGTTGGTAGAGACCCAGTACTTC. Translation gives CASRLTEGLVETQYF.

This clonotype was seen a few times. The gene calls are TRBV20-1 and TRBJ2-5; D is unresolved. V was shortened by 3 bases and J by 2 bases, with 16 bases between the two germline ends. Germline lookup yields CDR1 DFQATT and CDR2 SNEGSKA (reference sequence). The CDR3 consists of 15 residues. For the CDR3, the DNA is TGCAGTGCTAGGAGGCCTGGGTCCCGACAAGAGACCCAGTACTTC. Its protein product is CSARRPGSRQETQYF.

This clonotype has a handful of counts. V gene TRBV4-2 combines with J gene TRBJ1-3; D call uncertain. Trimming left V 2 bases short and J 0 bases short, with 8 bases between. Germline CDR1 is LGHNA and CDR2 is YNFKEQ. The CDR3 extends over 15 amino acids. The CDR3 DNA sequence: TGTGCCAGCAGCCAACGGAGCCTCTCTGGAAACACCATATATTTT. Its translation: CASSQRSLSGNTIYF.

The chain is built from TRBV6-5 and TRBJ2-2; no clear D. Trimming stripped 7 bases from V and 7 bases from J, with 10 bases between. Germline CDR1 MNHEY, CDR2 SVGAGI. The CDR3 runs to 12 residues. As DNA, the CDR3 is TGTGCCAGCAAAGAATTAGGCGGGGAGCTGTTTTTT. It is translated as CASKELGGELFF.

V gene TRBV5-1 combines with J gene TRBJ2-1, with 8 bases aligning to TRBD2. With 7 bases clipped from V and 5 bases from J, the junction kept 8 bases outside the gene matches. This CDR3 comprises 14 residues. The germline gives CDR1 SGHRS, CDR2 YFSETQ. The chain's CDR3 is CASQPGLVDNEQFF. DNA of the CDR3: TGCGCCAGCCAACCGGGACTAGTCGACAATGAGCAGTTCTTC.

In its sample, this clonotype was seen a few times. This sequence joins TRBV5-1 and TRBJ2-7; no reliable D call. The CDR3 extends over 13 amino acids. Looked up from germline, CDR1 is SGHRS and CDR2 is YFSETQ. V was clipped by 1 base and J by 5 bases, with 10 bases between them. CDR3 residues: CASSLRVQDEQYF. The DNA for the CDR3 is TGCGCCAGCAGCTTGCGGGTCCAGGACGAGCAGTACTTC.